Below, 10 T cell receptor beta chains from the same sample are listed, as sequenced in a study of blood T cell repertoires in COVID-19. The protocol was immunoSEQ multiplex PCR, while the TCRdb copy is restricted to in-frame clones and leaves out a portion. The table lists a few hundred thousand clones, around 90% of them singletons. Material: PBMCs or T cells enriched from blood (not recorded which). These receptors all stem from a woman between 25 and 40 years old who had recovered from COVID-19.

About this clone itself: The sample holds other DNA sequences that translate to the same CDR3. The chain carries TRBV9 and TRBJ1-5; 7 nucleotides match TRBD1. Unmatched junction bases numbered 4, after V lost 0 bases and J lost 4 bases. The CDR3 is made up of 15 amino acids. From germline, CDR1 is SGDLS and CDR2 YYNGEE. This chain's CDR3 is CASSVGAGGNQPQHF. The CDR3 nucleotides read TGTGCCAGCAGCGTAGGGGCAGGGGGTAATCAGCCCCAGCATTTT.

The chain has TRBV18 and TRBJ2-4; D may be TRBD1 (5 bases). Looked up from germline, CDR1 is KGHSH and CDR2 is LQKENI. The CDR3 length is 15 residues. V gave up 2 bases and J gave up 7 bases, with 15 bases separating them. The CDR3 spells CASSPGGAVRNIQYF. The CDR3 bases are TGTGCCAGCTCACCAGGTGGGGCGGTTAGGAACATTCAGTACTTC.

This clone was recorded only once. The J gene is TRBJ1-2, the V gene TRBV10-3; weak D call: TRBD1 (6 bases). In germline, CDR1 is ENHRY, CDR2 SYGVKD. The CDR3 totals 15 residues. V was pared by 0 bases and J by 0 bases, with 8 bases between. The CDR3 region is CAISESAGANYGYTF. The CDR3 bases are TGTGCCATCAGTGAGTCGGCAGGGGCTAACTATGGCTACACCTTC.

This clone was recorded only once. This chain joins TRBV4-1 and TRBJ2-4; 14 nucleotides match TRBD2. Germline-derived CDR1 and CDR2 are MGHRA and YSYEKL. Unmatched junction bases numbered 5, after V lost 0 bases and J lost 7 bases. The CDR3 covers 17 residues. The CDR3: CASSQEGLAGVGNIQYF. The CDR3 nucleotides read TGCGCCAGCAGCCAAGAGGGACTAGCGGGAGTAGGGAACATTCAGTACTTC.

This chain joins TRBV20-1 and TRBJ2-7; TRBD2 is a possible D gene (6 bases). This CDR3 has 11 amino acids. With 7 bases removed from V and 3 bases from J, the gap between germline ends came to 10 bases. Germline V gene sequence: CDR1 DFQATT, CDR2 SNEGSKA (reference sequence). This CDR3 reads CSGTIDYEQYF. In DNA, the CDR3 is TGCAGTGGGACTATAGACTACGAGCAGTACTTC.

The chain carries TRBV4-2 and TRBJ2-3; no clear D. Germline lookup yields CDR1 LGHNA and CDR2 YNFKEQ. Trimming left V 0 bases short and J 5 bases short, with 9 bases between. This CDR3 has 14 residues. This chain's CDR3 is CASSQEAARDTQYF. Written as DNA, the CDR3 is TGTGCCAGCAGCCAAGAAGCAGCGAGAGATACGCAGTATTTT.

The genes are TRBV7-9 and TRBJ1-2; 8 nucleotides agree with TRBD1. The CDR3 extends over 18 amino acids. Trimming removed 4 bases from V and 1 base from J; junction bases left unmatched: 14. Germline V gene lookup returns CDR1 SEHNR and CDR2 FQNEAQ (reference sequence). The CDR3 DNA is TGTGCCAGCAGCTGGGACAGGCCCCCGCCCTTATTTAACTATGGCTACACCTTC. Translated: CASSWDRPPPLFNYGYTF.

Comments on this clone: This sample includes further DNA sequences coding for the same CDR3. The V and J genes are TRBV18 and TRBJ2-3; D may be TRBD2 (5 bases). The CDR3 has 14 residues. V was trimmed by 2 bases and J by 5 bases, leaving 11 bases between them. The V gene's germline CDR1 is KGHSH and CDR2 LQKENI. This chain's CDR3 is CASSPGLAGDTQYF. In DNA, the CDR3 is TGTGCCAGCTCACCAGGGCTAGCAGGAGATACGCAGTATTTT.

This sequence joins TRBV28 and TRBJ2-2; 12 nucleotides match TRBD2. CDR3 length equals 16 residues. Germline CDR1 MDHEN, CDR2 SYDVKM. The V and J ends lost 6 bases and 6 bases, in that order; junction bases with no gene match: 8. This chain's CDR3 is CASRYPSGRASGELFF. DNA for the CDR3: TGTGCCAGCAGGTATCCTAGCGGGAGGGCCTCCGGGGAGCTGTTTTTT.

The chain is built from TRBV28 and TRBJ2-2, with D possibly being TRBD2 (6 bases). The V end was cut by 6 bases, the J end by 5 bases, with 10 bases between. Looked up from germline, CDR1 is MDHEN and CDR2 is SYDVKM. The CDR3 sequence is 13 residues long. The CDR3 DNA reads TGTGCCAGCAGCCACGGGGGAACCGGGGAGCTGTTTTTT. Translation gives CASSHGGTGELFF.